The 26 T cell receptor beta chains below come from one sample, sequenced in a study of pediatric ulcerative colitis. Measured with immunoSEQ multiplex PCR; TCRdb has only the in-frame clones, and not every one. The sample holds more than 50,000 clones, about 87% seen once. Sequencing input: blood. Receptors were obtained from a boy aged 10-17 years who was a control in a study of pediatric ulcerative colitis.

This CDR3 is CASSLNEQYF. In DNA form, the CDR3 reads TGTGCCAGCAGTTTAAACGAGCAGTACTTC. J is TRBJ2-7 and V is TRBV28; D gene unclear. Germline assignment: CDR1 MDHEN and CDR2 SYDVKM. CDR3 length: 10 amino acids. The V gene lost 2 bases and the J gene lost 5 bases, with 1 base spanning the gap.

The V and J genes are TRBV5-1 and TRBJ2-1; 10 bases are shared with TRBD2. The length of the CDR3 is 20 residues. V was pared by 9 bases and J by 4 bases, with 25 bases of the junction left unmatched. Germline V CDR1 and CDR2: SGHRS, YFSETQ. The CDR3 DNA is TGCGCCAACATCAGCCAGGGGGCTAGCGGGAGCAAGGCCGGTTACAATGAGCAGTTCTTC. This encodes CANISQGASGSKAGYNEQFF.

The chain couples TRBV27 to TRBJ1-1, with D unresolved. CDR1 and CDR2 from the germline V gene are MNHEY and SMNVEV (reference sequence). Trimming cost V 8 bases and J 4 bases, with 17 bases left between them. This CDR3 is 14 amino acids long. The CDR3 bases are TGTGCCAGCCGTCCGGGGTCGTGGGGCACTGAAGCTTTCTTT. It is translated as CASRPGSWGTEAFF.

The chain combines TRBV10-3 with TRBJ1-1, with 7 bases identical to TRBD1. The CDR3 length is 13 residues. The ends lost 9 bases at V and 1 base at J; junction bases unmatched: 5. Per germline, CDR1 ENHRY and CDR2 SYGVKD. DNA for the CDR3: TGTGCCATTAAAGCAGGGGGGAACACTGAAGCTTTCTTT. This translates into CAIKAGGNTEAFF.

This sequence joins TRBV28 and TRBJ2-7; D is possibly TRBD2 (6 bases). CDR3 length: 16 residues. CDR1 MDHEN and CDR2 SYDVKM come from the germline V gene. The V gene lost 6 bases and the J gene lost 2 bases, with 20 bases spanning the gap. This CDR3 reads CASRESGAVAAYEQYF. The CDR3 DNA reads TGTGCCAGCAGAGAAAGCGGTGCGGTAGCGGCCTACGAGCAGTACTTC.

The V gene is TRBV7-9, the J gene TRBJ1-5; 9 bases agree with TRBD1. V lost 2 bases to trimming and J lost 2 bases; unmatched junction nucleotides: 7. Germline V gene data show CDR1 as SEHNR and CDR2 as FQNEAQ (reference sequence). This CDR3 is built from 17 residues. The CDR3, as DNA: TGTGCCAGCAGCTTATTCTTGGGACAGGGTGGCAATCAGCCCCAGCATTTT. This translates into CASSLFLGQGGNQPQHF.

This chain joins TRBV29-1 and TRBJ1-2, with a tentative D call TRBD1 (5 bases). Germline values: CDR1 SQVTM, CDR2 ANQGSEA. V was cut by 4 bases and J by 2 bases, with 11 bases left in between. The CDR3 length is 13 residues. CDR3 amino acids: CSVGRGGNYGYTF. In DNA form, the CDR3 reads TGCAGCGTTGGGAGGGGTGGAAACTATGGCTACACCTTC.

This chain connects TRBV5-4 to TRBJ1-1; D not certain. V lost 3 bases and J lost 4, with 13 bases in between. The CDR3 sequence is 14 residues long. Germline V CDR1 and CDR2: SGHNT, YYREEE (reference sequence). This CDR3 is CASSSVNRSTEAFF. In DNA form, the CDR3 reads TGTGCCAGCAGCTCCGTTAACAGATCCACTGAAGCTTTCTTT.

The CDR3 region has the DNA TGTGCCAGCAACCGGGCCGGGGACTCCTACAATGAGCAGTTCTTC. Translated: CASNRAGDSYNEQFF. This chain uses TRBV5-4 with TRBJ2-1; D is possibly TRBD2 (5 bases). CDR3 length equals 15 residues. Germline lookup yields CDR1 SGHNT and CDR2 YYREEE (reference sequence). Trimming pared 6 bases from V and 0 bases from J, leaving 13 bases between.

This rearrangement joins TRBV11-2 to TRBJ2-3; 10 bases fit TRBD2. Germline values: CDR1 SGHAT, CDR2 FQNNGV. CDR3 length: 15 residues. V lost 4 bases, J lost 4 bases, and 5 bases stayed unmatched. CDR3 sequence: CASSSSGGAADTQYF. The DNA of the CDR3 is TGTGCCAGCAGCTCGAGCGGGGGGGCCGCAGATACGCAGTATTTT.

The V gene is TRBV7-2, the J gene TRBJ2-1; 11 bases map to TRBD2. Germline loops: CDR1 SGHTA, CDR2 FQGNSA. CDR3 length: 15 residues. V was clipped by 0 bases and J by 9 bases; unmatched bases: 4. The CDR3 is CASSLARTSGLEQFF. The CDR3, as DNA: TGTGCCAGCAGCTTAGCTCGGACTAGCGGGCTTGAGCAGTTCTTC.

V gene TRBV28 combines with J gene TRBJ2-6; TRBD2 is a possible D gene (6 bases). The CDR3 is made up of 18 amino acids. Germline assignment: CDR1 MDHEN and CDR2 SYDVKM. The V gene lost 3 bases and the J gene lost 0 bases, with 15 bases spanning the gap. The CDR3 spells CASSLEGTSYSGANVLTF. The CDR3 DNA reads as TGTGCCAGCAGTTTGGAAGGGACTTCCTACTCTGGGGCCAACGTCCTGACTTTC.

This chain joins TRBV19 and TRBJ1-1, with TRBD1 as a possible D gene (6 bases). The V end lost 3 bases, the J end lost 5 bases, and 16 bases lay between the germline ends. This CDR3 region has 15 residues. Germline V CDR1 and CDR2: LNHDA, SQIVND (reference sequence). CDR3 sequence: CASSIEGVRGTEAFF. CDR3 nucleotide sequence: TGTGCCAGTAGTATTGAGGGGGTGAGGGGAACTGAAGCTTTCTTT.

The V and J genes are TRBV7-6 and TRBJ1-1, with D possibly TRBD1 on 5 matching bases. CDR3 size: 15 residues. V was trimmed by 0 bases and J by 5 bases, leaving 13 bases between them. Germline V gene sequence: CDR1 SGHVS, CDR2 FNYEAQ. CDR3 region: CASSLAWGRTTEAFF. The CDR3 DNA sequence: TGTGCCAGCAGCTTAGCATGGGGCAGGACGACTGAAGCTTTCTTT. Supplemented by reference TRBV7-6 and TRBJ1-1, the full variable domain reads GAGVSQSPRYKVTKRGQDVALRCDPISGHVSLYWYRQALGQGPEFLTYFNYEAQQDKSGLPNDRFSAERPEGSISTLTIQRTEQRDSAMYRCASSLAWGRTTEAFFGQGTRLTVV.

This clone has more than one count but fewer than ten. The rearrangement joins TRBV6-4 to TRBJ2-1, with 8 bases that match TRBD2. V trimming: 6 bases; J trimming: 3 bases; junction bases outside the gene matches: 7. This CDR3 is 15 amino acids long. CDR1 is MRHNA, CDR2 SNTAGT, per germline. CDR3 sequence reads: CASSPEAGDYNEQFF. DNA of the CDR3: TGTGCCAGCAGCCCCGAAGCGGGAGACTACAATGAGCAGTTCTTC.

The chain joins TRBV18 to TRBJ2-5, with 11 nucleotides matching TRBD2. The CDR3 is 15 amino acids. The ends lost 6 bases at V and 4 bases at J; junction bases unmatched: 7. Germline lookup yields CDR1 KGHSH and CDR2 LQKENI. DNA for the CDR3: TGTGCCAGCTCCCCATTTAGCGGGAGGGGAGAGACCCAGTACTTC. Protein product: CASSPFSGRGETQYF.

This chain connects TRBV7-8 to TRBJ1-2; TRBD1 aligns across 9 bases. Germline lookup yields CDR1 SGHVS and CDR2 FQNEAQ. V lost 5 bases, J lost 8 bases, and 6 bases stayed unmatched. CDR3 size: 13 residues. CDR3 coding DNA: TGTGCCAGCAGCAGATGGGACAGGGAAGGCTACACCTTC. Translating it yields CASSRWDREGYTF.

The chain uses TRBV25-1 and TRBJ2-1; unclear D gene. The germline gives CDR1 MGHDK, CDR2 SYGVNS. The V end lost 3 bases, the J end lost 7 bases, and 10 bases lay between the germline ends. The CDR3 covers 13 residues. This CDR3 is CASSDGLANEQFF. The CDR3 nucleotides read TGTGCCAGCAGTGATGGATTGGCAAATGAGCAGTTCTTC. The full variable domain, in which reference TRBV25-1 and TRBJ2-1 provide the parts outside the CDR3, is EADIYQTPRYLVIGTGKKITLECSQTMGHDKMYWYQQDPGMELHLIHYSYGVNSTEKGDLSSESTVSRIRTEHFPLTLESARPSHTSQYLCASSDGLANEQFFGPGTRLTVL.

The genes are TRBV13 and TRBJ2-4; perhaps D is TRBD1 or TRBD2 (6 bases each). Trimming shortened V by 4 bases and J by 5 bases, and 18 bases separated the two germline ends. CDR3 length equals 16 residues. Germline loops: CDR1 PRHDT, CDR2 FYEKMQ (reference sequence). This CDR3 reads CASSSGVGGHQNIQYF. CDR3 bases: TGTGCCAGCAGCTCTGGGGTCGGGGGACATCAAAACATTCAGTACTTC.

This rearrangement joins TRBV6-6 to TRBJ2-1; D might be TRBD2 (6 bases). CDR1 and CDR2 (germline): MNHNY, SVGAGI (reference sequence). The V end was cut by 4 bases, the J end by 2 bases, with 15 bases between. This CDR3 has 16 amino acids. The CDR3 loop reads CASSSGWGGTYNEQFF. In nucleotides, the CDR3 is TGTGCCAGCAGTTCCGGGTGGGGAGGAACCTACAATGAGCAGTTCTTC.

The chain couples TRBV7-3 to TRBJ2-3, with 8 bases identical to TRBD2. The CDR3 runs to 17 residues. After removal of 6 bases from V and 3 bases from J, the junction contained 14 bases not matched to a gene. Germline-derived CDR1 and CDR2 are SGHTA and FQGTGA. CDR3 DNA sequence: TGTGCCAGCAGAAACATTCAAGGAGCGGGAGCAACAGATACGCAGTATTTT. It translates to CASRNIQGAGATDTQYF. Complete variable domain (other parts from reference TRBV7-3 and TRBJ2-3): GAGVSQTPSNKVTEKGKYVELRCDPISGHTALYWYRQSLGQGPEFLIYFQGTGAADDSGLPNDRFFAVRPEGSVSTLKIQRTERGDSAVYLCASRNIQGAGATDTQYFGPGTRLTVL.

The chain employs TRBV6-1 and TRBJ2-3, with 8 positions matching TRBD1. The CDR3 spans 15 residues. From germline, CDR1 is MNHNS and CDR2 SASEGT. Germline trimming cut 1 base from V and 2 bases from J; bases unmatched to any gene: 2. This CDR3 reads CASSEGQGNTDTQYF. The CDR3 DNA reads TGTGCCAGCAGTGAAGGACAGGGGAACACAGATACGCAGTATTTT.

This clone was picked up a small number of times. The chain links TRBV28 to TRBJ1-5; TRBD1 might be the D (5 bases). This CDR3 region has 15 residues. V was shortened by 3 bases and J by 3 bases, with 12 bases between the two germline ends. The V gene's germline CDR1 is MDHEN and CDR2 SYDVKM. The CDR3 loop is CASSLEGRNNQPQHF. The CDR3 region has the DNA TGTGCCAGCAGTTTGGAGGGACGGAACAATCAGCCCCAGCATTTT.

This clone was detected a few times. The chain has TRBV4-2 and TRBJ1-1, with 7 bases that match TRBD1. This CDR3 contains 17 residues. Unmatched junction bases numbered 9, after V lost 0 bases and J lost 2 bases. Germline CDR1 is LGHNA and CDR2 is YNFKEQ. As DNA, the CDR3 is TGTGCCAGCAGCCAAGATAGGTGGGACAGTCCCAACACTGAAGCTTTCTTT. Translating it yields CASSQDRWDSPNTEAFF.

CDR3 residues: CASTPEAGYEQFF. Written as DNA, the CDR3 is TGTGCCAGCACCCCGGAAGCGGGGTATGAGCAGTTCTTC. The chain is built from TRBV28 and TRBJ2-1; the match to TRBD2 covers 7 bases. Germline V CDR1 and CDR2: MDHEN, SYDVKM. V shed 7 bases, J shed 8 bases, and the junction held 8 bases outside the gene matches. CDR3 length equals 13 residues.

The V and J genes are TRBV14 and TRBJ2-7, with 11 nucleotides matching TRBD2. The CDR3 contains 15 residues. The trim removed 4 bases at V and 3 bases at J, leaving 5 bases unmatched. The germline V gene has CDR1 SGHDN and CDR2 FVKESK. The CDR3 coding sequence is TGTGCCAGCAGCCCCCTAGCGGGAGGTAGCTACGAGCAGTACTTC. This codes for CASSPLAGGSYEQYF.